The clone carrying this T cell receptor (beta chain) has more than one count but fewer than ten. The data are from a study of CD4 and CD8 cells across lung adenocarcinoma regions. Samples came from patients with localized non-small cell lung adenocarcinoma. J lost 0 bases, V lost 5 bases, and 9 bases had no gene match. The CDR3 has 16 amino acids. CDR1 LNHDA and CDR2 SQIVND come from the germline V gene (reference sequence). MiXCR, applied by TCRdb to the PCR reads, yields one record per CDR3 protein. Among 10,000 to 15,000 distinct CDR3 sequences listed, roughly 50% were seen once. The chain uses TRBV19 and TRBJ1-2, with 7 bases that match TRBD1. The sequence derives from a male donor with lung adenocarcinoma. The CD4 and CD8 labels of this study may be unreliable. Sequencing was done on a sample of CD8+ T cells from the margin of a lung tumor. This chain's CDR3 is CASSLQGGQSNYGYTF. The CDR3, as DNA: TGTGCCAGTAGTCTGCAGGGGGGACAATCTAACTATGGCTACACCTTC.